This T cell receptor beta chain was sequenced during a study of Graves' ophthalmopathy and Graves' hyperthyroidism. Certain patients, namely those with other autoimmune diseases, uncontrolled infections, pregnancy or lactation, were excluded. Clinicians diagnosed using symptoms, serum thyroxine, TRAb, thyroid ultrasound and orbital computed tomography. CDR1 and CDR2 from the germline V gene are KGHDR and SFDVKD. The ends lost 3 bases at V and 7 bases at J; junction bases unmatched: 14. The CDR3 is made up of 16 amino acids. As regards this clonotype: What it binds is unknown.

Study-level findings and limits: The blood repertoire also included most expanded thyroid clonotypes above 0.001 frequency.

RNA transcripts yielded amplified TCR beta CDR3 regions. After a first-round RT-PCR with HTBI primers, a second-round multiplex PCR was run. A single record per CDR3 protein comes from TCRdb applying MiXCR to the multiplex PCR reads. The sample lists 500,000 to 700,000 distinct CDR3 sequences, about 40% occurring once. The clonotype comes from an adult man with Graves' hyperthyroidism. The sequenced material came from peripheral blood or thyroid tissue (not recorded which). This chain joins TRBV24-1 and TRBJ2-7; TRBD1 matches 7 bases. The CDR3: CATSDAETGTYNEQYF. The CDR3 DNA reads as TGTGCCACCAGTGATGCCGAGACAGGGACCTACAATGAGCAGTACTTC.